One sample yielded the 32 T cell receptor beta chains listed below, sequenced in a study of cytomegalovirus exposure and HLA in healthy donors. 60 Vbeta and 13 Jbeta primers were used in PCR. Clones were sequenced by immunoSEQ multiplex PCR, and TCRdb holds only the in-frame ones, with some missing. The sample consists of 95,000 to 150,000 clones, 50% to 80% of them appearing once. Material: PBMCs. The receptor set was obtained from a woman aged 40 to 50 in good health and CMV-seropositive.

This chain joins TRBV15 and TRBJ1-5; the D is unclear. Between the trimmed V and J ends, which lost 0 bases and 10 bases, there was a span of 10 bases. The CDR3 has 13 amino acids. Germline CDR1 reads LNHNV; CDR2 reads YYDKDF (reference sequence). The CDR3 loop reads CATSRELRHPQHF. The CDR3 DNA sequence: TGTGCCACCAGCAGAGAACTTCGACACCCCCAGCATTTT.

This clone is a singleton in its sample. The chain has TRBV10-1 and TRBJ2-3; D gene uncertain. Trimming pared 4 bases from V and 9 bases from J, leaving 11 bases between. This CDR3 contains 12 residues. CDR1 is WNHNN and CDR2 is SYGVQD in the germline V gene (reference sequence). CDR3 region: CASSGPSDTQYF. The CDR3 DNA reads TGCGCCAGCAGTGGACCTAGTGACACGCAGTATTTT.

This chain joins TRBV29-1 and TRBJ1-2; no clear D gene. The V and J ends lost 4 bases and 4 bases respectively, with 19 bases between them. CDR1 and CDR2 from the germline V gene are SQVTM and ANQGSEA. This CDR3 comprises 15 residues. The CDR3 here is CSVAGGEELFYGYTF. The CDR3 DNA reads TGCAGCGTTGCCGGCGGGGAGGAATTATTCTATGGCTACACCTTC.

The V call is TRBV7-9, the J call TRBJ2-5, with D possibly being TRBD1 (6 bases). Trimming took off 6 bases at V and 2 bases at J, with 10 bases between the two ends. CDR1 and CDR2 from the germline V gene are SEHNR and FQNEAQ (reference sequence). CDR3 length: 13 amino acids. As DNA, the CDR3 is TGTGCCAGCAGTCGGACAGAGCAAGAGACCCAGTACTTC. Its protein product is CASSRTEQETQYF.

V is TRBV5-6 and J is TRBJ2-7; tentative D call: TRBD2 (6 bases). Trimming removed 3 bases at V and 3 bases at J, with 13 bases between. The CDR3 extends over 14 amino acids. Germline V gene sequence: CDR1 SGHDT, CDR2 YYEEEE. The CDR3 loop is CASSSEGSLYEQYF. The CDR3 bases are TGTGCCAGCAGCTCGGAGGGGTCGCTCTACGAGCAGTACTTC.

The DNA of the CDR3 is TGTGCCAGCAGTTATCCGGTGGGCCGTGGCTACACCTTC. Amino acid sequence: CASSYPVGRGYTF. The rearrangement links TRBV6-5 to TRBJ1-2; no clear D gene. The CDR3 has 13 residues. V lost 3 bases, J lost 7 bases, and 12 bases lay in between. Germline V gives CDR1 MNHEY, CDR2 SVGAGI.

This chain joins TRBV15 and TRBJ1-5; perhaps TRBD1 as D (6 bases). Trimming pared 5 bases from V and 2 bases from J, leaving 13 bases between. Per the germline V gene, CDR1 is LNHNV and CDR2 is YYDKDF (reference sequence). This CDR3 has 15 residues. The DNA for the CDR3 is TGTGCCACCAGCCTACAAGGGGGGGGCAATCAGCCCCAGCATTTT. It encodes CATSLQGGGNQPQHF. Drawing the rest from reference TRBV15 and TRBJ1-5, the complete variable domain is DAMVIQNPRYQVTQFGKPVTLSCSQTLNHNVMYWYQQKSSQAPKLLFHYYDKDFNNEADTPDNFQSRRPNTSFCFLDIRSPGLGDTAMYLCATSLQGGGNQPQHFGDGTRLSIL.

This clone was observed a few times. This chain connects TRBV18 to TRBJ2-7, with D maybe TRBD1 (5 bases). The CDR3 runs 12 residues. The germline V and J ends were trimmed by 1 base and 5 bases, with 6 bases remaining between them. Germline V lookup: CDR1 KGHSH, CDR2 LQKENI. CDR3 sequence: CASSPQGNEQYF. The CDR3, as DNA: TGTGCCAGCTCACCACAGGGGAACGAGCAGTACTTC. Using reference TRBV18 and TRBJ2-7 for the parts outside the CDR3, the full variable domain is NAGVMQNPRHLVRRRGQEARLRCSPMKGHSHVYWYRQLPEEGLKFMVYLQKENIIDESGMPKERFSAEFPKEGPSILRIQQVVRGDSAAYFCASSPQGNEQYFGPGTRLTVT.

V and J are TRBV25-1 and TRBJ2-7, with 8 bases aligning to TRBD2. Germline V gives CDR1 MGHDK, CDR2 SYGVNS. This CDR3 has 15 residues. V was pared by 4 bases and J by 3 bases, with 8 bases of the junction left unmatched. CDR3 nucleotides: TGTGCCAGCAGTGGCCCCCCCGGGACTAGCTACGAGCAGTACTTC. It yields the protein CASSGPPGTSYEQYF.

V usage is TRBV28 and J usage is TRBJ2-7, with 10 bases aligning to TRBD2. Per the germline V gene, CDR1 is MDHEN and CDR2 is SYDVKM. V lost 3 bases and J lost 4; bases outside the gene matches: 9. The CDR3 consists of 16 residues. In DNA form, the CDR3 reads TGTGCCAGCAGTTTGGTCGGAGCGGGAGGGCCGTACGAGCAGTACTTC. It translates to CASSLVGAGGPYEQYF. The full variable domain, completed using reference TRBV28 and TRBJ2-7, is DVKVTQSSRYLVKRTGEKVFLECVQDMDHENMFWYRQDPGLGLRLIYFSYDVKMKEKGDIPEGYSVSREKKERFSLILESASTNQTSMYLCASSLVGAGGPYEQYFGPGTRLTVT.

This clone was seen a few times. This rearrangement joins TRBV5-6 to TRBJ2-1, with 10 bases that match TRBD1. With V trimmed by 4 bases and J by 8 bases, 9 bases remained unmatched. Germline lookup yields CDR1 SGHDT and CDR2 YYEEEE. The CDR3 is 15 amino acids. In DNA, the CDR3 is TGTGCCAGCAGCCGAGACAGGGGGCTCTGGGATGAGCAGTTCTTC. Encoded protein: CASSRDRGLWDEQFF.

The rearrangement links TRBV28 to TRBJ2-7; 9 positions agree with TRBD1. V was clipped by 6 bases and J by 5 bases; unmatched bases: 11. The CDR3 has 15 residues. Germline lookup yields CDR1 MDHEN and CDR2 SYDVKM. DNA of the CDR3: TGTGCCAGCAGGCGAGGGACAGGGAGCCCCCACGAGCAGTACTTC. Translated, it gives CASRRGTGSPHEQYF.

The rearrangement joins TRBV7-9 to TRBJ1-6, with 7 bases identical to TRBD1. Germline CDR1 reads SEHNR; CDR2 reads FQNEAQ (reference sequence). Losses at the gene ends were 5 bases for V and 6 bases for J; bases not matched to a gene: 7. This CDR3 has 15 amino acids. The CDR3 loop is CASSALGQTNSPLHF. In DNA, the CDR3 is TGTGCCAGCAGCGCACTGGGACAGACTAATTCACCCCTCCACTTT.

In its sample, this clone was seen a few times. The V gene is TRBV6-4, the J gene TRBJ1-1, with TRBD1 matching 7 bases. This CDR3 contains 13 residues. CDR1 is MRHNA, CDR2 SNTAGT, per germline. The V segment lost 6 bases and the J segment 4 bases; nucleotides outside the gene matches: 5. The chain's CDR3 is CASSGQVGTEAFF. For the CDR3, the DNA is TGTGCCAGCAGCGGACAGGTGGGCACTGAAGCTTTCTTT.

This clone was detected a few times. The J gene is TRBJ2-1, the V gene TRBV7-9; a weak D match, TRBD2 (7 bases). Germline CDR1 is SEHNR and CDR2 is FQNEAQ (reference sequence). V shed 5 bases and J shed 8 bases, with 19 bases lying between them. The CDR3 covers 15 residues. The chain's CDR3 is CASSQERGGHDEQFF. The CDR3 DNA reads as TGTGCCAGCAGCCAAGAGAGGGGGGGACACGATGAGCAGTTCTTC.

CDR3 region: CASSGISGIGTLETQYF. CDR3 nucleotides: TGTGCCAGCAGCGGAATTAGCGGGATTGGTACTTTAGAGACCCAGTACTTC. The V gene is TRBV5-5, the J gene TRBJ2-5, with TRBD2 identical over 8 bases. CDR1 and CDR2 (germline): SGHKS, YYEKEE (reference sequence). The CDR3 is made up of 17 amino acids. After removal of 4 bases from V and 4 bases from J, the junction contained 15 bases not matched to a gene.

V is TRBV4-2 and J is TRBJ2-7; 8 nucleotides match TRBD2. V lost 0 bases, J lost 5 bases, and 12 bases stayed unmatched. This CDR3 has 17 amino acids. From germline, CDR1 is LGHNA and CDR2 YNFKEQ. This CDR3 reads CASSQETRIAGTDEQYF. The DNA for the CDR3 is TGTGCCAGCAGCCAAGAGACTAGGATAGCGGGGACTGACGAGCAGTACTTC.

This clone has just a few counts. The rearrangement uses TRBV5-1 and TRBJ1-1; D not resolved. The CDR3 loop spans 17 amino acids. CDR1 is SGHRS and CDR2 is YFSETQ in the germline V gene. V dropped 1 base and J dropped 4 bases, with 20 bases sitting between them. CDR3 residues: CASSLSGEGREITEAFF. The CDR3 DNA sequence: TGCGCCAGCAGCTTGAGTGGGGAGGGTAGGGAGATCACTGAAGCTTTCTTT.

This clone occurred once. The rearrangement links TRBV6-1 to TRBJ2-2, with no clear D. The CDR3 spans 16 residues. CDR1 is MNHNS and CDR2 is SASEGT in the germline V gene. Trimming removed 3 bases at V and 6 bases at J, with 17 bases between. This chain's CDR3 is CASSEKRKSSAGELFF. CDR3 DNA sequence: TGTGCCAGCAGTGAGAAGCGCAAGAGCTCGGCCGGGGAGCTGTTTTTT.

A word on this clone: One junction end does not reproduce the germline sequence, and a read error may be involved. CDR3 in DNA: TGCGCCAGTTTACCCTTACGGGACAGTTACTTT. It specifies CASLPLRDSYF. The rearrangement uses TRBV5-1 and TRBJ1-3, with 7 bases aligning to TRBD1. The CDR3 has 11 residues. Germline CDR1 is SGHRS and CDR2 is YFSETQ.

The CDR3 nucleotides read TGTGCCAGCAGCGTGGCGGCAGCCTCCTACGAGCAGTACTTC. Protein sequence: CASSVAAASYEQYF. The V call is TRBV7-6, the J call TRBJ2-7; D is unresolved. The CDR3 totals 14 residues. The germline V gene encodes CDR1 SGHVS and CDR2 FNYEAQ. V was shortened by 5 bases and J by 0 bases, with 11 bases between the two germline ends.

V is TRBV7-8 and J is TRBJ2-3; 7 nucleotides match TRBD2. Germline V gene data show CDR1 as SGHVS and CDR2 as FQNEAQ. The CDR3 is 15 amino acids. J was trimmed by 4 bases and V by 1 base; bases with no gene match: 5. The DNA of the CDR3 is TGTGCCAGCAGCTTAGGGGCGGGAGTGGCAGATACGCAGTATTTT. Residues: CASSLGAGVADTQYF.

The chain joins TRBV6-4 to TRBJ2-3; D not certain. Per germline, CDR1 MRHNA and CDR2 SNTAGT. V gave up 6 bases and J gave up 1 base, with 14 bases separating them. The CDR3 is made up of 15 amino acids. The CDR3 loop is CASSKSSQGTDTQYF. The DNA of the CDR3 is TGTGCCAGCAGCAAATCGTCACAAGGCACAGATACGCAGTATTTT.

The rearrangement links TRBV28 to TRBJ1-1; D is unresolved. Between the trimmed V and J ends, which lost 2 bases and 5 bases, there was a span of 18 bases. Germline CDR1 is MDHEN and CDR2 is SYDVKM. This CDR3 has 16 amino acids. Written as DNA, the CDR3 is TGTGCCAGCAGTTTAAGTTGGTCGCCAGGAGGAACTGAAGCTTTCTTT. It specifies CASSLSWSPGGTEAFF.

The CDR3 DNA is TGTGCCAGCAGCTTGACAGGGTGGAATTCACCCCTCCACTTT. Amino acid sequence: CASSLTGWNSPLHF. The chain is built from TRBV6-6 and TRBJ1-6; 7 positions match TRBD1. CDR3 length: 14 residues. Germline trimming cut 6 bases from V and 7 bases from J; bases unmatched to any gene: 6. The V gene's germline CDR1 is MNHNY and CDR2 SVGAGI (reference sequence).

This clone has just a few counts. The gene calls are TRBV5-1 and TRBJ2-3; weak D call: TRBD2 (6 bases). CDR3 size: 15 residues. Per the germline V gene, CDR1 is SGHRS and CDR2 is YFSETQ. Trimming took 4 bases from V and 0 from J, leaving 12 bases between them. The CDR3 loop is CASSPAGPSTDTQYF. DNA for the CDR3: TGCGCCAGCAGCCCTGCGGGACCTAGCACAGATACGCAGTATTTT.

This chain links TRBV5-1 with TRBJ2-1; possible D gene TRBD2, 6 bases. CDR3 length equals 12 residues. The germline CDR1 and CDR2 sequences are SGHRS and YFSETQ. V gave up 5 bases and J gave up 8 bases, with 11 bases separating them. The CDR3 DNA follows: TGCGCCAGCAGTTGGGGGGATGATGAGCAGTTCTTC. Its translation is CASSWGDDEQFF.

Here the CDR3 reads CASSRSGSPQETQYF. The CDR3 bases are TGTGCCAGTAGTCGTAGCGGGAGTCCCCAAGAGACCCAGTACTTC. This chain connects TRBV19 to TRBJ2-5; TRBD2 matches at 9 bases. This CDR3 is built from 15 residues. The V segment lost 5 bases and the J segment 1 base; nucleotides outside the gene matches: 5. CDR1 and CDR2 (germline): LNHDA, SQIVND (reference sequence).

This chain connects TRBV7-9 to TRBJ2-1; D gene uncertain. There are 12 residues in the CDR3. Trimming cost V 1 base and J 7 bases, with 5 bases left between them. Germline CDR1 SEHNR, CDR2 FQNEAQ (reference sequence). The CDR3 DNA sequence: TGTGCCAGCAGCTTAGGCCGGAATGAGCAGTTCTTC. The encoded protein is CASSLGRNEQFF. The entire variable domain, with the rest obtained from reference TRBV7-9 and TRBJ2-1, is as follows: DTGVSQNPRHKITKRGQNVTFRCDPISEHNRLYWYRQTLGQGPEFLTYFQNEAQLEKSRLLSDRFSAERPKGSFSTLEIQRTEQGDSAMYLCASSLGRNEQFFGPGTRLTVL.

Points on this clone: An end of the junction does not agree with germline; a read error may underlie this. J is TRBJ1-2 and V is TRBV5-6, with 7 bases that match TRBD1. The CDR3 has 11 residues. CDR1 and CDR2 from the germline V gene are SGHDT and YYEEEE. Here the CDR3 reads CASSGTVGYPF. The CDR3 DNA reads TGTGCCAGCTCCGGGACAGTGGGCTACCCCTTC.

Notes on this clone: The DNA is left out, because the CDR3 cannot be placed on it with certainty; the CDR3 is given as TCRdb lists it. This chain joins TRBV11-3 and TRBJ2-1; the D call in the table, TRBD2, was not verified against the DNA. The CDR3 adds up to 12 amino acids, both ends counted. CDR1 and CDR2 from the germline V gene are SGHNT and YENEEA. CDR3 region: CASSFGTGSTFF.

The chain recombines TRBV28 with TRBJ2-1; tentatively, D is TRBD2 (5 bases). The CDR3 runs 16 residues. With 2 bases removed from V and 6 bases from J, the gap between germline ends came to 17 bases. Per germline, CDR1 MDHEN and CDR2 SYDVKM. The CDR3 protein is CASSLSGLSAINEQFF. The CDR3 coding sequence is TGTGCCAGCAGTTTAAGTGGACTGTCAGCGATCAATGAGCAGTTCTTC.